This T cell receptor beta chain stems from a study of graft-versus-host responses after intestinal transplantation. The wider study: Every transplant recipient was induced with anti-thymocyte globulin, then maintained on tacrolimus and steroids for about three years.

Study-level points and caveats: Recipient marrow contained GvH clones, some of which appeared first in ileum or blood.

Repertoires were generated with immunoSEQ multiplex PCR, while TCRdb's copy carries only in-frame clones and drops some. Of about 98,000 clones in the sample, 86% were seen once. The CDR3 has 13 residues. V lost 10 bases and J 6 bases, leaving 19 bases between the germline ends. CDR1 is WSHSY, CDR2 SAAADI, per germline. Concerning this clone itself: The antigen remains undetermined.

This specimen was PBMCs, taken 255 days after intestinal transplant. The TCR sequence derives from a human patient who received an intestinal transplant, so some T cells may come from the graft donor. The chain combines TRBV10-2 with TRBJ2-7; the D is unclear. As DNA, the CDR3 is TGCGCCACTACCCGGAGTTCCTCCGGCGAGCAGTACTTC. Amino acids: CATTRSSSGEQYF.